This TCR beta chain was obtained from a study of cytomegalovirus exposure and HLA in healthy donors. General study results and limits: Among TCR beta chains, those listed as cytomegalovirus-associated numbered about 160. Researchers had no immune exposure information except CMV serostatus available.

Use of 60 Vbeta and 13 Jbeta primers characterized the PCR. Repertoires were generated with immunoSEQ multiplex PCR, while TCRdb's copy carries only in-frame clones and drops some. The repertoire table contains more than 50,000 clones. Trimming shortened V by 0 bases and J by 4 bases, and 4 bases separated the two germline ends. This CDR3 is 13 amino acids long. The V gene's germline CDR1 is LNHNV and CDR2 YYDKDF (reference sequence). With regard to this clone: Its antigen is unknown. Other nucleotide sequences in the sample specify the same CDR3.

The chain uses TRBV15 and TRBJ1-3; D is uncertain. The TCR sequence derives from a man aged 50 to 60 in good health and CMV-seropositive. The specimen sequenced was PBMCs. CDR3 sequence reads: CATSRDPGNTIYF. DNA of the CDR3: TGTGCCACCAGCAGAGACCCGGGAAACACCATATATTTT.